The rows below give T cell receptor beta chains drawn from one sample of a study of cytomegalovirus exposure and HLA in healthy donors. Produced via immunoSEQ multiplex PCR; TCRdb's table is partial and in-frame only. The sample gives approximately 140,000 clones, around 81% of which show up once; approximately 7% is in the top ten. Sequences were obtained from PBMCs. Receptors originate from a middle-aged man in good health and CMV-seropositive. The CDR3 runs from the conserved cysteine through the conserved F or W. A D gene is named only where the DNA matches it firmly. Only part of the rows carry a size: once, few, many, or a class if the clone is expanded.

v_gene	d_gene	j_gene	abundance	CDR3nt	CDR3aa
TRBV28	-	TRBJ1-3	few	TGTGCCAGCAGTTTATGGGCCGACAGTCCTGGAAACACCATATATTTT	CASSLWADSPGNTIYF
TRBV2	TRBD1	TRBJ2-3	-	TGTGCCAGCAGTGAAGCGCTTGGGGGACAGGGGACAGATACGCAGTATTTT	CASSEALGGQGTDTQYF
TRBV19	-	TRBJ2-2	-	TGTGCCAGTAGTATTGGAGGGTACACCGGGGAGCTGTTTTTT	CASSIGGYTGELFF
TRBV7-9	TRBD1	TRBJ2-7	-	TGTGCCAGCAGCTTAGATCCCGGCAGGGGGCTTTACGAGCAGTACTTC	CASSLDPGRGLYEQYF
TRBV6-5	-	TRBJ1-1	-	TGTGCCAGCAGTTACTCGGGTAGACAGAACACTGAAGCTTTCTTT	CASSYSGRQNTEAFF
TRBV10-2	-	TRBJ2-5	-	TGCGCCAGCTCTCGGAGGGAAGAGACCCAGTACTTC	CASSRREETQYF
TRBV5-4	TRBD2	TRBJ2-1	-	TGTGCCAGCAGCTCCGGACTAGATCCTAACAATGAGCAGTTCTTC	CASSSGLDPNNEQFF
TRBV28	-	TRBJ1-4	-	TGTGCCAGCAGTTTAAGGGGCATAGAACTGTTTTTT	CASSLRGIELFF
TRBV5-6	-	TRBJ1-3	-	TGTGCCAGCGGTCTCAGGGTTCTCGGTGGAAACACCATATATTTT	CASGLRVLGGNTIYF
TRBV5-1	-	TRBJ2-5	-	TGCGCCAGCAAGTTACAGGGACAAGAGACCCAGTACTTC	CASKLQGQETQYF
TRBV28	TRBD1	TRBJ1-6	-	TGTGCCATCGCCCAATACAGGGGGGGAAATTCACCCCTCCACTTT	CAIAQYRGGNSPLHF
TRBV19	TRBD1	TRBJ2-3	-	TGTGCCAGTAGTGAGAAGAACAGGGGGCAAGATACGCAGTATTTT	CASSEKNRGQDTQYF
TRBV6-5	TRBD1	TRBJ2-3	-	TGTGCCAGCAGTTATCGGACAGGGGGCACAGATACGCAGTATTTT	CASSYRTGGTDTQYF
TRBV28	-	TRBJ2-7	-	TGTGCCAGCAGCCGGGGTGGCAGACTCTACGAGCAGTACTTC	CASSRGGRLYEQYF
TRBV18	-	TRBJ2-1	-	TGTGCCAGCTCACCACAGGGGATTGAGCAGTTCTTC	CASSPQGIEQFF